The 20 T cell receptor beta chains below were found in one sample sequenced in a study of blood T cell repertoires in COVID-19. The assay was immunoSEQ multiplex PCR, and TCRdb's table has in-frame clones only and misses some. The data hold 150,000 to 200,000 clones, with about 80% observed a single time. Sequenced input: peripheral blood. Receptors originate from a human donor with acute or convalescent COVID-19. The donor label of this sample is uncertain.

The rearrangement uses TRBV10-2 and TRBJ2-7, with TRBD1 identical over 9 bases. The CDR3 loop spans 13 amino acids. Losses at the gene ends were 8 bases for V and 4 bases for J; bases not matched to a gene: 6. In germline, CDR1 is WSHSY, CDR2 SAAADI. CDR3 DNA: TGCGCCAGCCGGAGGGACAGGGCATACGAGCAGTACTTC. Protein sequence: CASRRDRAYEQYF.

The gene calls are TRBV11-1 and TRBJ2-7; TRBD1 matches 7 bases. This CDR3 has 16 residues. Unmatched junction bases numbered 12, after V lost 5 bases and J lost 2 bases. Germline assignment: CDR1 SGHAT and CDR2 FQDESV (reference sequence). CDR3 nucleotide sequence: TGTGCCAGCAGCCCGAGACAGGGTGTCCGGACCTACGAGCAGTACTTC. Translated, it gives CASSPRQGVRTYEQYF.

V is TRBV11-3 and J is TRBJ2-2; TRBD1 is a possible D gene (6 bases). V gave up 3 bases and J gave up 0 bases, with 14 bases separating them. CDR3 length: 17 residues. Germline CDR1 reads SGHNT; CDR2 reads YENEEA. The CDR3 DNA reads TGTGCCAGCAGCTTGACAGGACATAAGGCGAACACCGGGGAGCTGTTTTTT. Translation gives CASSLTGHKANTGELFF.

This clone was detected once. V is TRBV19 and J is TRBJ2-1, with 14 bases matching TRBD2. This CDR3 is built from 16 residues. Germline V gene lookup returns CDR1 LNHDA and CDR2 SQIVND (reference sequence). V dropped 4 bases and J dropped 6; count of bases not matched to a gene: 5. CDR3 in DNA: TGTGCCAGTAGTAGACTAGCGGGGGGGTCATTCAATGAGCAGTTCTTC. Protein product: CASSRLAGGSFNEQFF.

The chain has TRBV2 and TRBJ2-1; 13 bases align to TRBD2. V gave up 4 bases and J gave up 9 bases; unmatched junction bases: 9. The CDR3 sequence is 16 residues long. The V gene's germline CDR1 is SNHLY and CDR2 FYNNEI. This CDR3 reads CASSGGLAGRSPEQFF. DNA of the CDR3: TGTGCCAGCAGTGGGGGACTAGCGGGGAGAAGCCCTGAGCAGTTCTTC.

The V call is TRBV30, the J call TRBJ2-5; possible D gene TRBD2, 6 bases. This CDR3 contains 13 residues. Germline CDR1 and CDR2: GTSNPN and SVGIG (reference sequence). V lost 6 bases, J lost 5 bases, and 16 bases lay in between. CDR3 residues: CACHRDSGETQYF. The CDR3 bases are TGTGCCTGTCACCGGGACTCCGGGGAGACCCAGTACTTC.

The gene calls are TRBV19 and TRBJ1-5; TRBD1 might be the D (5 bases). The CDR3 has 14 residues. The germline V gene has CDR1 LNHDA and CDR2 SQIVND (reference sequence). Trimming cost V 5 bases and J 4 bases, with 12 bases left between them. CDR3 DNA sequence: TGTGCCAGTAGTCAGGGCAATTGGAATCAGCCCCAGCATTTT. Protein: CASSQGNWNQPQHF.

The rearrangement uses TRBV5-1 and TRBJ1-1, with 7 bases matching TRBD1. Losses at the gene ends were 8 bases for V and 2 bases for J; bases not matched to a gene: 9. The CDR3 is made up of 14 amino acids. Germline V gives CDR1 SGHRS, CDR2 YFSETQ. For the CDR3, the DNA is TGCGCCAGTTCGGGACAGCCGTTAAACACTGAAGCTTTCTTT. It is translated as CASSGQPLNTEAFF. Using reference TRBV5-1 and TRBJ1-1 for the parts outside the CDR3, the full variable domain is KAGVTQTPRYLIKTRGQQVTLSCSPISGHRSVSWYQQTPGQGLQFLFEYFSETQRNKGNFPGRFSGRQFSNSRSEMNVSTLELGDSALYLCASSGQPLNTEAFFGQGTRLTVV.

V usage is TRBV19 and J usage is TRBJ2-4, with unresolved D. Trimming stripped 3 bases from V and 1 base from J, with 13 bases between. The CDR3 spans 16 residues. Germline CDR1 LNHDA, CDR2 SQIVND (reference sequence). CDR3 in DNA: TGTGCCAGTAGTATGTTGGATCGGAGCGCCAAAAACATTCAGTACTTC. Its translation is CASSMLDRSAKNIQYF.

This chain connects TRBV5-8 to TRBJ2-2; 10 nucleotides match TRBD1. The CDR3 is 15 amino acids. V trimming: 7 bases; J trimming: 7 bases; junction bases outside the gene matches: 10. Germline V CDR1 and CDR2: SGHTS, YDEGEE. The CDR3 nucleotides are TGTGCCAGCCCTCGGGACAGGGGCCTTTACGGGGAGCTGTTTTTT. Its protein is CASPRDRGLYGELFF.

The gene calls are TRBV3-1 (or the pseudogene TRBV3-2) and TRBJ2-1; TRBD2 matches at 13 bases. Germline V gives CDR1 LGHDT, CDR2 YNNKEL (reference sequence). The CDR3 totals 16 residues. Germline trimming cut 3 bases from V and 7 bases from J; bases unmatched to any gene: 6. The CDR3: CASSQRTSGRGNEQFF. The CDR3 DNA reads as TGTGCCAGCAGCCAGAGGACTAGCGGGAGAGGGAATGAGCAGTTCTTC.

This chain links TRBV27 with TRBJ2-1, with 7 bases matching TRBD2. J lost 4 bases, V lost 1 base, and 4 bases had no gene match. The CDR3 loop spans 15 amino acids. Germline V gene data show CDR1 as MNHEY and CDR2 as SMNVEV (reference sequence). CDR3 DNA: TGTGCCAGCAGTTTATGGGCTAGCGGATACAATGAGCAGTTCTTC. It specifies CASSLWASGYNEQFF.

This clone was seen once. The chain combines TRBV5-1 with TRBJ2-2, with D tentatively TRBD1 (5 bases). Germline-derived CDR1 and CDR2 are SGHRS and YFSETQ. V shed 1 base and J shed 5 bases, with 12 bases lying between them. This CDR3 has 15 amino acids. CDR3: CASSLPRVHTGELFF. For the CDR3, the DNA is TGCGCCAGCAGCTTGCCCAGGGTGCATACCGGGGAGCTGTTTTTT.

The CDR3 coding sequence is TGCAGCGTTTTGCAGAATGAAAAACTGTTTTTT. Its protein is CSVLQNEKLFF. The chain employs TRBV29-1 and TRBJ1-4; D is unresolved. The CDR3 loop spans 11 amino acids. The germline V and J ends were trimmed by 5 bases and 5 bases, with 6 bases remaining between them. Germline loops: CDR1 SQVTM, CDR2 ANQGSEA. Looking up the rest from reference TRBV29-1 and TRBJ1-4 gives the full variable domain: SAVISQKPSRDICQRGTSLTIQCQVDSQVTMMFWYRQQPGQSLTLIATANQGSEATYESGFVIDKFPISRPNLTFSTLTVSNMSPEDSSIYLCSVLQNEKLFFGSGTQLSVL.

The chain couples TRBV6-6 to TRBJ2-2; 9 nucleotides agree with TRBD1. With V trimmed by 5 bases and J by 3 bases, 10 bases remained unmatched. CDR1 is MNHNY, CDR2 SVGAGI, per germline (reference sequence). The CDR3 has 17 amino acids. This CDR3 reads CASSLEPGTGYTGELFF. The CDR3 DNA reads as TGTGCCAGCAGTCTAGAGCCCGGGACAGGGTACACCGGGGAGCTGTTTTTT.

The V gene is TRBV4-1, the J gene TRBJ2-5; the match to TRBD2 covers 8 bases. This CDR3 spans 12 amino acids. Losses at the gene ends were 6 bases for V and 7 bases for J; bases not matched to a gene: 4. CDR1 is MGHRA, CDR2 YSYEKL, per germline. For the CDR3, the DNA is TGCGCCAGCAGACCCGCGGGGGGGACCCAGTACTTC. Translation gives CASRPAGGTQYF.

The chain is built from TRBV27 and TRBJ1-1, with a weak D call TRBD1 (6 bases). The V end was cut by 1 base, the J end by 8 bases, with 8 bases between. The CDR3 spans 12 residues. The V gene's germline CDR1 is MNHEY and CDR2 SMNVEV (reference sequence). The DNA of the CDR3 is TGTGCCAGCAGTTTATGGGGGGGCGAAGCTTTCTTT. Its protein product is CASSLWGGEAFF.

The chain is built from TRBV5-1 and TRBJ1-1; D gene ambiguous. This CDR3 spans 14 amino acids. Germline CDR1 SGHRS, CDR2 YFSETQ. Trimming stripped 0 bases from V and 3 bases from J, with 9 bases between. CDR3 DNA: TGCGCCAGCAGCTTGGCTAGGAGGGACACTGAAGCTTTCTTT. It encodes CASSLARRDTEAFF.

J is TRBJ1-5 and V is TRBV6-1, with D uncertain. CDR1 MNHNS and CDR2 SASEGT come from the germline V gene. The CDR3 runs to 13 residues. V was cut by 1 base and J by 6 bases, with 7 bases left in between. CDR3 region: CASSEGGGQPQHF. As DNA, the CDR3 is TGTGCCAGCAGTGAAGGGGGAGGTCAGCCCCAGCATTTT.

J is TRBJ2-1 and V is TRBV4-2, with 9 bases lining up with TRBD1. After removal of 3 bases from V and 7 bases from J, the junction contained 10 bases not matched to a gene. The germline CDR1 and CDR2 sequences are LGHNA and YNFKEQ. The CDR3 covers 16 residues. CDR3 nucleotides: TGTGCCAGCAGCCAGGACGTTGGGACAGGGAAAAATGAGCAGTTCTTC. This codes for CASSQDVGTGKNEQFF.